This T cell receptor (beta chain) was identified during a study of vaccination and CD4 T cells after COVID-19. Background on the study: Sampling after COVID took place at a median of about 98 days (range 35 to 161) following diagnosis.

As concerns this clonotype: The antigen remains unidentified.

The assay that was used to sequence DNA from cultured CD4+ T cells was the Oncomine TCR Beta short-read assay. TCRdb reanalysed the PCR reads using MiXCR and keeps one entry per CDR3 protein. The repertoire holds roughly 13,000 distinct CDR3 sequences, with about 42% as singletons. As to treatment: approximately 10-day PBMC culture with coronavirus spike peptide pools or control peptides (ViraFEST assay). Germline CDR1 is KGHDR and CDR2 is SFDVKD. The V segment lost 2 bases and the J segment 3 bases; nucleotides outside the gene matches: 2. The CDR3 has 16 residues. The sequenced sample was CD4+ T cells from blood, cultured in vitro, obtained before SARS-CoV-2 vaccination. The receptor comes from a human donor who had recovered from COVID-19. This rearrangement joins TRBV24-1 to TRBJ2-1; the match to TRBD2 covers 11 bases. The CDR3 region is CATSDSGTSGYNEQFF. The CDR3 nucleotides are TGTGCCACCAGTGATTCCGGGACTAGCGGCTACAATGAGCAGTTCTTC.